The clone carrying this T cell receptor beta chain showed up just a few times. Its antigen is undetermined. The data originate from a study of CD4 T cells in relation to SARS-CoV-2 and coronaviruses. Whole-study results and caveats: Compared with monoreactive clones, crossreactive clones showed significantly weaker SARS-CoV-2 expansion.

Assay: immunoSEQ multiplex PCR; the TCRdb copy retains only in-frame clones and omits some. Of 28,000 or so clones in the sample, roughly 82% were seen once. This CDR3 is 14 amino acids long. Germline V CDR1 and CDR2: LGHNA, YNFKEQ. V was cut by 1 base and J by 5 bases, with 8 bases left in between. The unexposed donors gave CD4+ T cells in about 2011-2018, prior to COVID-19. Isolation of CD4+ T cells took place after less than 13 days in culture. This sequence originates from a human donor in good health. The sequenced material came from CD4+ T cells from PBMCs, cultured in vitro. V usage is TRBV4-2 and J usage is TRBJ2-2; D is perhaps TRBD2 (5 bases). The CDR3 reads CASSQVRGTGELFF. The CDR3 region has the DNA TGTGCCAGCAGCCAAGTTCGGGGTACCGGGGAGCTGTTTTTT.